A single sample gave rise to the 29 T cell receptor beta chains below, sequenced in a study of CD8+ T cells in alopecia areata. cDNA serving as the sequencing template came from extracted, reverse transcribed RNA. Clones were sequenced by immunoSEQ multiplex PCR, and TCRdb holds only the in-frame ones, with some missing. The sample has approximately 3,900 clones, about two thirds seen once. The sequencing sample was made of skin. These receptors were collected from a human donor in good health.

V and J are TRBV14 and TRBJ1-1; 11 bases map to TRBD1. CDR1 and CDR2 from the germline V gene are SGHDN and FVKESK. V lost 5 bases to trimming and J lost 4 bases; unmatched junction nucleotides: 6. The CDR3 totals 15 residues. The DNA of the CDR3 is TGTGCCAGCAGCGGACAGGGGGCTGTGAGCACTGAAGCTTTCTTT. It is translated as CASSGQGAVSTEAFF.

The chain employs TRBV5-4 and TRBJ2-2; D is perhaps TRBD2 (6 bases). Between the trimmed V and J ends, which lost 4 bases and 1 base, there was a span of 11 bases. Germline loops: CDR1 SGHNT, CDR2 YYREEE (reference sequence). The CDR3 sequence is 15 residues long. DNA for the CDR3: TGTGCCAGCAGCGCGGGACCGTTGAACACCGGGGAGCTGTTTTTT. Its translation is CASSAGPLNTGELFF.

This clone was observed a few times. This chain uses TRBV30 with TRBJ2-5; possibly TRBD1 for D (6 bases). V lost 2 bases and J lost 3, with 7 bases in between. Germline loops: CDR1 GTSNPN, CDR2 SVGIG (reference sequence). The CDR3 has 12 amino acids. The CDR3 bases are TGTGCCTGGAGTTACAGGGAAGAGACCCAGTACTTC. This sequence encodes CAWSYREETQYF.

The J gene is TRBJ2-1, the V gene TRBV5-4, with D perhaps matching TRBD1 (6 bases). The V gene lost 4 bases and the J gene lost 2 bases, with 13 bases spanning the gap. CDR3 length: 15 residues. Germline CDR1 is SGHNT and CDR2 is YYREEE (reference sequence). The CDR3 loop is CASSPDRPTYNEQFF. CDR3 nucleotides: TGTGCCAGCAGCCCAGACAGGCCCACCTACAATGAGCAGTTCTTC.

The V gene is TRBV6-1, the J gene TRBJ1-1; 8 nucleotides agree with TRBD1. Germline CDR1 and CDR2: MNHNS and SASEGT. The CDR3 contains 17 residues. The trim removed 0 bases at V and 0 bases at J, leaving 6 bases unmatched. CDR3 sequence reads: CASSEAAGTGMNTEAFF. In nucleotides, the CDR3 is TGTGCCAGCAGTGAAGCCGCCGGGACAGGAATGAACACTGAAGCTTTCTTT.

This clone was seen a single time. The chain has TRBV10-3 and TRBJ2-5; D is uncertain. Trimming removed 6 bases at V and 1 base at J, with 9 bases between. CDR1 is ENHRY and CDR2 is SYGVKD in the germline V gene. This CDR3 contains 13 residues. The CDR3 here is CAIRPRPQETQYF. The CDR3, as DNA: TGTGCCATCAGGCCCAGACCCCAAGAGACCCAGTACTTC.

The genes are TRBV4-2 and TRBJ2-5; the D is unclear. Deletions cut 5 bases from V and 2 bases from J, with 9 bases between. This CDR3 has 13 amino acids. Germline V CDR1 and CDR2: LGHNA, YNFKEQ. CDR3 bases: TGTGCCAGCAGCAAGGCCCAACAAGAGACCCAGTACTTC. It encodes CASSKAQQETQYF.

This clone was seen a handful of times. The chain joins TRBV7-6 to TRBJ1-1, with no clear D. The CDR3 length is 14 residues. V lost 1 base, J lost 7 bases, and 13 bases lay in between. The V gene's germline CDR1 is SGHVS and CDR2 FNYEAQ. The CDR3 coding sequence is TGTGCCAGCAGCTTAGACGGGAAGAAGGATGAAGCTTTCTTT. Its translation is CASSLDGKKDEAFF.

This rearrangement joins TRBV15 to TRBJ2-5, with D perhaps matching TRBD2 (5 bases). The CDR3 has 13 residues. V was trimmed by 0 bases and J by 5 bases, leaving 7 bases between them. The germline V gene encodes CDR1 LNHNV and CDR2 YYDKDF (reference sequence). The CDR3: CATSRDVAETQYF. The CDR3 DNA reads TGTGCCACCAGCAGAGATGTAGCGGAGACCCAGTACTTC.

This clone is medium-sized. The chain is built from TRBV5-4 and TRBJ2-5; D may match TRBD1 or TRBD2 (7 bases each). The CDR3 extends over 17 amino acids. V shed 0 bases and J shed 1 base, with 16 bases lying between them. Germline lookup yields CDR1 SGHNT and CDR2 YYREEE (reference sequence). The CDR3 nucleotides are TGTGCCAGCAGCTTGGGGGGCAGGGGGGGACTCCAAGAGACCCAGTACTTC. The encoded protein is CASSLGGRGGLQETQYF.

This rearrangement joins TRBV7-6 to TRBJ1-5; D is possibly TRBD1 (5 bases). This CDR3 has 16 residues. Germline V CDR1 and CDR2: SGHVS, FNYEAQ. V gave up 5 bases and J gave up 6 bases, with 20 bases separating them. The CDR3 here is CASSELDALGGQPQHF. The DNA for the CDR3 is TGTGCCAGCAGCGAACTAGACGCCCTCGGGGGTCAGCCCCAGCATTTT.

This clone appeared once. This chain links TRBV27 with TRBJ1-5, with TRBD1 as a possible D gene (6 bases). The CDR3 runs 15 residues. CDR1 MNHEY and CDR2 SMNVEV come from the germline V gene (reference sequence). V lost 5 bases to trimming and J lost 0 bases, with 11 bases between them. CDR3 protein: CASSPWTDSNQPQHF. CDR3 nucleotides: TGTGCCAGCAGTCCATGGACAGATAGCAATCAGCCCCAGCATTTT.

The gene calls are TRBV12-5 and TRBJ2-1; 9 bases line up with TRBD1. Looked up from germline, CDR1 is LGHNT and CDR2 is FRNRAP. V lost 4 bases to trimming and J lost 6 bases; unmatched junction nucleotides: 10. The CDR3 has 16 amino acids. This chain's CDR3 is CASGSGDRVSFNEQFF. CDR3 nucleotides: TGTGCTAGTGGTTCGGGGGACAGGGTGTCTTTCAATGAGCAGTTCTTC.

This clone was detected a few times. The J gene is TRBJ1-1, the V gene TRBV11-2, with unresolved D. The germline V and J ends were trimmed by 0 bases and 8 bases, with 10 bases remaining between them. This CDR3 is built from 13 residues. Germline CDR1 is SGHAT and CDR2 is FQNNGV. CDR3 in DNA: TGTGCCAGCAGCTTAGATCTGGCAGAAGAAGCTTTCTTT. It specifies CASSLDLAEEAFF.

The chain combines TRBV5-6 with TRBJ2-5; 8 nucleotides line up with TRBD1. J gave up 0 bases and V 2 bases, and 9 bases lay outside the gene matches. CDR1 SGHDT and CDR2 YYEEEE come from the germline V gene. The CDR3 consists of 17 residues. The CDR3 DNA reads as TGTGCCAGCAGCTTTCAGAGGACAGGGACCTACCAAGAGACCCAGTACTTC. It codes for CASSFQRTGTYQETQYF. Complete variable domain (other parts from reference TRBV5-6 and TRBJ2-5): DAGVTQSPTHLIKTRGQQVTLRCSPKSGHDTVSWYQQALGQGPQFIFQYYEEEERQRGNFPDRFSGHQFPNYSSELNVNALLLGDSALYLCASSFQRTGTYQETQYFGPGTRLLVL.

This clone came up a few times. The chain links TRBV29-1 to TRBJ1-1; D is uncertain. The ends were cut back, 7 bases at V and 4 bases at J, with 13 bases in the middle. The CDR3 is 12 residues long. Per the germline V gene, CDR1 is SQVTM and CDR2 is ANQGSEA. The CDR3 bases are TGCAGCGCTGGCAATAAGGGCACTGAAGCTTTCTTT. Amino acids: CSAGNKGTEAFF.

The V and J genes are TRBV14 and TRBJ2-5; possibly TRBD1 for D (6 bases). V dropped 5 bases and J dropped 6 bases, with 19 bases sitting between them. Germline lookup yields CDR1 SGHDN and CDR2 FVKESK. This CDR3 has 15 residues. The CDR3 DNA reads TGTGCCAGCAGCTTTAACGACAGGTCGGGTCAGACCCAGTACTTC. Translation: CASSFNDRSGQTQYF.

In this sample, this clone turned up a few times. The rearrangement links TRBV7-2 to TRBJ2-7; 15 nucleotides agree with TRBD2. V was pared by 5 bases and J by 2 bases, with 4 bases of the junction left unmatched. Germline-derived CDR1 and CDR2 are SGHTA and FQGNSA. The CDR3 length is 16 residues. The CDR3 DNA sequence: TGTGCCAGCAGCCGGACTAGCGGGGGGGGAACCTACGAGCAGTACTTC. Translation gives CASSRTSGGGTYEQYF.

The V call is TRBV6-1, the J call TRBJ2-7; D unresolved. Trimming shortened V by 2 bases and J by 2 bases, and 10 bases separated the two germline ends. Germline V gives CDR1 MNHNS, CDR2 SASEGT. This CDR3 spans 14 amino acids. The CDR3 protein is CASSERSTTYEQYF. For the CDR3, the DNA is TGTGCCAGCAGTGAAAGGAGTACAACCTACGAGCAGTACTTC.

The rearrangement links TRBV2 to TRBJ2-5; a weak D match, TRBD2 (7 bases). The V gene's germline CDR1 is SNHLY and CDR2 FYNNEI. V was shortened by 0 bases and J by 5 bases, with 10 bases between the two germline ends. There are 14 residues in the CDR3. Written as DNA, the CDR3 is TGTGCCAGCAGTGAAGCGGGGGGGCGGGAGACCCAGTACTTC. Protein product: CASSEAGGRETQYF.

Only a few counts were recorded for this clone. The chain is built from TRBV4-2 and TRBJ1-1, with D perhaps TRBD1 (5 bases). Germline CDR1 is LGHNA and CDR2 is YNFKEQ. The CDR3 loop spans 13 amino acids. The ends were cut back, 3 bases at V and 7 bases at J, with 12 bases in the middle. This chain's CDR3 is CASSQGPGLEAFF. As DNA, the CDR3 is TGTGCCAGCAGCCAGGGACCAGGGCTTGAAGCTTTCTTT.

The chain is built from TRBV7-9 and TRBJ1-3; D is undetermined. With 1 base removed from V and 2 bases from J, the gap between germline ends came to 12 bases. CDR3 length equals 16 residues. Germline V gives CDR1 SEHNR, CDR2 FQNEAQ (reference sequence). CDR3 amino acids: CASSLVPGRAGNTIYF. In DNA, the CDR3 is TGTGCCAGCAGCTTAGTTCCGGGGAGAGCTGGAAACACCATATATTTT.

The chain has TRBV5-1 and TRBJ1-2; perhaps TRBD1 as D (6 bases). Germline V lookup: CDR1 SGHRS, CDR2 YFSETQ. The CDR3 sequence is 14 residues long. Trimming stripped 0 bases from V and 4 bases from J, with 10 bases between. The chain's CDR3 is CASSLGTVPYGYTF. DNA of the CDR3: TGCGCCAGCAGCTTGGGGACAGTCCCCTATGGCTACACCTTC.

The CDR3 DNA is TGTGCCAGCAGTTGGAGGTCCTTAGGCAATGAGCAGTTCTTC. Its translation is CASSWRSLGNEQFF. The V gene is TRBV27, the J gene TRBJ2-1, with a possible D match to TRBD2 (5 bases). Germline V lookup: CDR1 MNHEY, CDR2 SMNVEV (reference sequence). Trimming stripped 4 bases from V and 6 bases from J, with 13 bases between. The CDR3 is made up of 14 amino acids.

This clone was counted only a few times. The genes are TRBV6-6 and TRBJ1-4, with a tentative D call TRBD1 (5 bases). Per the germline V gene, CDR1 is MNHNY and CDR2 is SVGAGI (reference sequence). V was shortened by 6 bases and J by 0 bases, with 8 bases between the two germline ends. There are 14 residues in the CDR3. The CDR3 protein is CASRQTATNEKLFF. The DNA for the CDR3 is TGTGCCAGCAGGCAGACAGCAACTAATGAAAAACTGTTTTTT.

Only a few counts were recorded for this clone. The chain joins TRBV10-2 to TRBJ2-2, with D unresolved. The V gene lost 3 bases and the J gene lost 3 bases, with 11 bases spanning the gap. CDR1 WSHSY and CDR2 SAAADI come from the germline V gene. The length of the CDR3 is 15 residues. The CDR3 sequence is CASSDGRVYTGELFF. CDR3 sequence (DNA): TGCGCCAGCAGTGATGGAAGGGTGTACACCGGGGAGCTGTTTTTT.

The J gene is TRBJ2-3, the V gene TRBV5-8; the D gene is possibly TRBD1 (6 bases). Germline CDR1 SGHTS, CDR2 YDEGEE. With 0 bases removed from V and 1 base from J, the gap between germline ends came to 12 bases. The CDR3 covers 16 residues. In nucleotides, the CDR3 is TGTGCCAGCAGCTTGGGGACAGAAACTGGCACAGATACGCAGTATTTT. Translation gives CASSLGTETGTDTQYF.

This clone was seen a few times. The chain has TRBV6-9 and TRBJ2-1, with D possibly being TRBD2 (7 bases). Trimming removed 9 bases from V and 8 bases from J, with 35 bases in between. Germline V gene lookup returns CDR1 MNHGY and CDR2 SVAAGI. CDR3 length: 19 residues. The CDR3 DNA sequence: TGTGCCAGACTTTCACGGGGGGCTGAAGGTCCCACTGGGGTCGATGAGCAGTTCTTC. This gives the protein CARLSRGAEGPTGVDEQFF.

This clone was counted a few times. This sequence joins TRBV5-1 and TRBJ1-4, with 11 bases aligning to TRBD1. This CDR3 region has 15 residues. V shed 4 bases and J 7 bases; nucleotides not matched to a gene: 6. CDR1 is SGHRS and CDR2 is YFSETQ in the germline V gene. The CDR3 spells CASSISGTGGEKLFF. The CDR3 bases are TGCGCCAGCAGCATTTCCGGGACAGGGGGTGAAAAACTGTTTTTT.